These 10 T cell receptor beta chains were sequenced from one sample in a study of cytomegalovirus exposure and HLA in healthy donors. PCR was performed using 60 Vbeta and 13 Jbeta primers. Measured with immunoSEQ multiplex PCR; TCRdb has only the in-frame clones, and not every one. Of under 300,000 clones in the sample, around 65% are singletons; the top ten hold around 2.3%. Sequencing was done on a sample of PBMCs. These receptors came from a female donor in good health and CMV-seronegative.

The CDR3 DNA follows: TGTGCCATCAGTGACCGACAGGGGGAGGATCAGCCCCAGCATTTT. Amino acid sequence: CAISDRQGEDQPQHF. The rearrangement uses TRBV10-3 and TRBJ1-5; 9 positions match TRBD1. CDR1 is ENHRY, CDR2 SYGVKD, per germline. With 3 bases clipped from V and 5 bases from J, the junction kept 5 bases outside the gene matches. This CDR3 comprises 15 residues.

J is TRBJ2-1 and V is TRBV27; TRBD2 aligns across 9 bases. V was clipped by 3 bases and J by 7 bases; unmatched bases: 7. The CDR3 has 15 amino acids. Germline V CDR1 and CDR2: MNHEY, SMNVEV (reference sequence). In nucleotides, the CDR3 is TGTGCCAGCAGTTTTGTGCGCGGGAGGGGGAATGAGCAGTTCTTC. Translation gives CASSFVRGRGNEQFF.

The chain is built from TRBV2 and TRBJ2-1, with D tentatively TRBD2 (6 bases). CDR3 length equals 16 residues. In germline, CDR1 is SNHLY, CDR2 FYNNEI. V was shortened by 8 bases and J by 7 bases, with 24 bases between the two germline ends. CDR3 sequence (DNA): TGTGCCAGCGGGGTTAATTTCGGGAGCTGGAAAAATGAGCAGTTCTTC. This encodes CASGVNFGSWKNEQFF.

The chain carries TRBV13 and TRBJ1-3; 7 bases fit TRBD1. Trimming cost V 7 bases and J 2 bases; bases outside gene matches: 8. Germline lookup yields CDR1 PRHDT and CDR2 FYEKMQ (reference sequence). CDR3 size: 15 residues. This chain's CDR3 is CASNLQGGAGNTIYF. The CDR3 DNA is TGTGCCAGCAACCTTCAAGGGGGCGCTGGAAACACCATATATTTT.

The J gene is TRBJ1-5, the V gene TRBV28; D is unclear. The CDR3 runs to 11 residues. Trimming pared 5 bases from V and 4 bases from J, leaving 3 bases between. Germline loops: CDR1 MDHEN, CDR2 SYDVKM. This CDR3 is CASSTNQPQHF. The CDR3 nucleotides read TGTGCCAGCAGTACAAATCAGCCCCAGCATTTT.

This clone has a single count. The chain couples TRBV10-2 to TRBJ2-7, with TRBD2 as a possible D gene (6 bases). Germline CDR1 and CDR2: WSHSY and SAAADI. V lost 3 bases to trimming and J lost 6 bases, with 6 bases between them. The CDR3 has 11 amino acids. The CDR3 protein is CASSDSGEQYF. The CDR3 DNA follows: TGCGCCAGCAGTGATAGCGGCGAGCAGTACTTC.

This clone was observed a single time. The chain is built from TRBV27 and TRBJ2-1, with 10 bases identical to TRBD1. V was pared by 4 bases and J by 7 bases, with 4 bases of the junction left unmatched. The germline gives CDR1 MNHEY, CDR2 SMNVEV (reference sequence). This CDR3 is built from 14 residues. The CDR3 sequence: CASSYRDRGNEQFF. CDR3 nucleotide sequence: TGTGCCAGCAGTTACCGGGACAGGGGTAATGAGCAGTTCTTC.

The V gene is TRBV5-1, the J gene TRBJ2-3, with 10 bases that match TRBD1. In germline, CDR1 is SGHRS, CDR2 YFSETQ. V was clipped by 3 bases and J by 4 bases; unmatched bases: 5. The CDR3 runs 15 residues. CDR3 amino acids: CASSSLGTGADTQYF. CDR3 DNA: TGCGCCAGCAGCTCCCTCGGGACAGGGGCAGATACGCAGTATTTT.

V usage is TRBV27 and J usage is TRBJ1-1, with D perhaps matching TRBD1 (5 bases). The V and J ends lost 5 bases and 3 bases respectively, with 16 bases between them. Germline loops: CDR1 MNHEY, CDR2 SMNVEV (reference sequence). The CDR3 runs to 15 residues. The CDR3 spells CASSPGVGLDTEAFF. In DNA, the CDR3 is TGTGCCAGCAGTCCGGGGGTTGGCCTGGACACTGAAGCTTTCTTT.

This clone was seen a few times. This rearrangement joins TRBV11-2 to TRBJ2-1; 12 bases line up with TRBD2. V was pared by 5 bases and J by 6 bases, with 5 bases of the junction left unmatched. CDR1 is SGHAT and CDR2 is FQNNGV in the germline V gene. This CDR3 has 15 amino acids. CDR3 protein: CASSMTSGSGNEQFF. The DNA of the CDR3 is TGTGCCAGCAGCATGACTAGCGGGAGCGGCAATGAGCAGTTCTTC.